This T cell receptor (beta chain) was documented in a study of T cell responses to AZD1222 COVID-19 vaccine (dated by TCRdb to about 2021). Broadly, across the study: AZD1222 recipients given second doses at about 4 weeks or at about 12 weeks were pooled, since spike-specific TCR depth and breadth were not found to differ between the two schedules. TCR sequencing covered fewer than 250 trial participants: 200 to 220 given two doses of AZD1222 and approximately 26 given two doses of MenACWY control vaccine. Enrollment into the trials was organized by age into subgroups of 18-55, 56-69 and 70-plus years, and those subgroups contained roughly 150, 30 and 60 TCR-sequenced participants, respectively. Here is what the overall study found, with its caveats: Participants were mostly white British, with more females than males. The authors suggested clonal diversity may have been underestimated. Spike-specific TCR breadth and depth rose significantly after two AZD1222 doses compared with day 0 and with MenACWY recipients. Because no samples from the day 14 peak response were available, repertoires could be characterized only after the peak T cell response. Epitopes outside the regions mutated in the B.1.351 and B.1.1.7 variants were reportedly recognized by nearly half of the unique spike-specific TCRs. In the small 56-69-year group, the increase in depth fell short of significance, most likely because of low power. CD4 TCRs associated with the vaccine covered the entire spike protein, and the dominant responses were in regions 160-218 and 743-854. Only 5 to 7 AZD1222 recipients were SARS-CoV-2 seropositive at baseline, limiting conclusions about previously exposed vaccinees.

The sample's time point, from its label and the paper: baseline before first vaccination. Vaccinee samples were obtained from the UK trials COV001 and COV002, which included a single-blind randomized controlled phase 2/3 trial of AZD1222 (ChAdOx1 nCoV-19) in healthy adults. For TCRbeta chain sequencing, PBMC samples from trial participants were taken at day 0 and at day 28 after the second dose. In this sample, this clone turned up once. Its antigen has not been determined. Per-nucleotide qualities are absent, and no much larger clonotype sits a single base away. The CDR3 regions of human TCRbeta chains were analyzed by immunosequencing. In the original analysis: Repertoire TCRs were checked for matches against a reference library of SARS-CoV-2-specific TCRs that had been generated using the MIRA antigen-specificity platform. Breadth was defined as the fraction of unique TCRs that were SARS-CoV-2-associated. Depth was defined as the fraction of total T cells that were SARS-CoV-2-associated. Each spike-specific TCR was assigned to its reactive spike region and to a CD4 or CD8 class using the MIRA data. Log10-transformed breadth and depth values were compared by one-way ANOVA with Sidak's multiple comparisons tests. Held by TCRdb, this immuneACCESS table contains in-frame sequences only and omits some clones. Under half of the omission traces to an unresolved V gene where checked; the cause of the rest is unknown. The V and J calls and the clone size are those of that table, but D and trimming were determined from the DNA. The sample table holds under 200,000 clones, of which 88% were seen once. The top ten hold roughly 5.5% of the sample.

The germline V gene provides CDR1 ENHRY and CDR2 SYGVKD. V is cut by 6 bases and J by 7 bases, and the space between the germline ends is 13 bases. The CDR3 runs 13 amino acids, cysteine and phenylalanine included. The CDR3 DNA has 39 bases and is translated from base 1. The sequence came from an adult in good health. The sample consisted of peripheral blood, taken on day 0 of AZD1222 vaccination. The chain is encoded by TRBV10-3 joined to TRBJ2-1; the D segment is perhaps TRBD1 or TRBD2, each sharing 5 matched bases. The DNA sequence is TGTGCCATCAGCGGGGCAGGACCAAATGAGCAGTTCTTC. Translated, this gives CAISGAGPNEQFF.